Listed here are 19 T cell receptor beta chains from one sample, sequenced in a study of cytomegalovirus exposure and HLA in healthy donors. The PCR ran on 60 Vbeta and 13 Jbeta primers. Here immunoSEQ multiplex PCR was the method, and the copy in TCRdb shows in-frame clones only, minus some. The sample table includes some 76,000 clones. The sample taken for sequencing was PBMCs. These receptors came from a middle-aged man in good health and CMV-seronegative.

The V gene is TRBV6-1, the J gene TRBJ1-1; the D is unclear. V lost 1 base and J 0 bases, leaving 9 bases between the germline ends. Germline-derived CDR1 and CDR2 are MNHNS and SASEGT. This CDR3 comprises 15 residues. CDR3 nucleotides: TGTGCCAGCAGTGAAGTCGTACAGATGAACACTGAAGCTTTCTTT. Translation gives CASSEVVQMNTEAFF.

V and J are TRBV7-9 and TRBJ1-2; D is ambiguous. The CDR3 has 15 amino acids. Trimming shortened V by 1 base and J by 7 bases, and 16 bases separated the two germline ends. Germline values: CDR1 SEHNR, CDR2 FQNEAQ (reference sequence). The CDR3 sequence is CASSLGTGYRPGYTF. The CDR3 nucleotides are TGTGCCAGCAGCTTAGGGACGGGATATCGGCCTGGCTACACCTTC.

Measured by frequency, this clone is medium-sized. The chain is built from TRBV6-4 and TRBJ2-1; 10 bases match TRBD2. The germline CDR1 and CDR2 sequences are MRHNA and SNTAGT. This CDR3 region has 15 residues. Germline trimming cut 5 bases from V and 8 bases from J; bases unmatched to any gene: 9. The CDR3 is CASSSGTSESDEQFF. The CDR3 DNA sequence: TGTGCCAGCAGTTCCGGGACTAGCGAGTCCGATGAGCAGTTCTTC.

CDR3 DNA: TGCGCCAGCAGCCAAGAAATACAACGCCCGACTAGCACAGATACGCAGTATTTT. Its protein is CASSQEIQRPTSTDTQYF. The rearrangement uses TRBV4-1 and TRBJ2-3; D not certain. The CDR3 extends over 18 amino acids. From germline, CDR1 is MGHRA and CDR2 YSYEKL. The V end was cut by 0 bases, the J end by 0 bases, with 16 bases between.

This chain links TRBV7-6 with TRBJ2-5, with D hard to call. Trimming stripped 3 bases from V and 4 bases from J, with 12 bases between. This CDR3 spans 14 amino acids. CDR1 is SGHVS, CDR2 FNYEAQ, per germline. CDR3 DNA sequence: TGTGCCAGCAGCTTCCGAGGCGCGGCAGAGACCCAGTACTTC. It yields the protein CASSFRGAAETQYF.

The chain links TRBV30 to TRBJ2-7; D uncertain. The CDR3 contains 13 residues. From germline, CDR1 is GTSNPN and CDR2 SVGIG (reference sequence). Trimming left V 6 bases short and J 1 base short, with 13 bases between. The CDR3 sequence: CACLAPGSYEQYF. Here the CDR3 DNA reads TGTGCCTGCCTGGCCCCTGGTTCCTACGAGCAGTACTTC.

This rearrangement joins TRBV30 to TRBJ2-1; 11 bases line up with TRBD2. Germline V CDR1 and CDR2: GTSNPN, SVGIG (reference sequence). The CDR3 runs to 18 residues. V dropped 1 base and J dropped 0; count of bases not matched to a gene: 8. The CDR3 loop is CAWSGLFTSGGSYNEQFF. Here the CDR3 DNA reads TGTGCCTGGAGTGGCCTGTTTACTAGCGGGGGCTCCTACAATGAGCAGTTCTTC.

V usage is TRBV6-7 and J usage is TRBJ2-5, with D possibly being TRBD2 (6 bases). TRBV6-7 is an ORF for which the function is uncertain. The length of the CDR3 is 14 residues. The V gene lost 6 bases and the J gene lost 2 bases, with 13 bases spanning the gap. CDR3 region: CASREGCWQETQYF. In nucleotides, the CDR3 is TGTGCCAGCAGGGAGGGTTGCTGGCAAGAGACCCAGTACTTC.

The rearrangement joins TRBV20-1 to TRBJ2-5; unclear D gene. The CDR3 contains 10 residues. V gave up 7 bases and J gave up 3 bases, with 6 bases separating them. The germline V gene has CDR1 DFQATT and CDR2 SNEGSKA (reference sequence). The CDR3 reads CSGEKETQYF. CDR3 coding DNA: TGCAGTGGAGAGAAAGAGACCCAGTACTTC.

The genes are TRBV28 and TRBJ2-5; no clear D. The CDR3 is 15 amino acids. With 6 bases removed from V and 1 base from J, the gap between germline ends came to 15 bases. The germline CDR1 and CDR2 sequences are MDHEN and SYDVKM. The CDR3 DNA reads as TGTGCCAGCAGCATAACGACAAGGCCCCAAGAGACCCAGTACTTC. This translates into CASSITTRPQETQYF.

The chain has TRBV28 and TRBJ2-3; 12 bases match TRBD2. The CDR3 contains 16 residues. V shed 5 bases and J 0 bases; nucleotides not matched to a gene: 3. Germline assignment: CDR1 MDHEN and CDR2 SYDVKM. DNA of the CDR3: TGTGCCAGCAGTCAAACTAGCGGGGGGAGCACAGATACGCAGTATTTT. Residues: CASSQTSGGSTDTQYF.

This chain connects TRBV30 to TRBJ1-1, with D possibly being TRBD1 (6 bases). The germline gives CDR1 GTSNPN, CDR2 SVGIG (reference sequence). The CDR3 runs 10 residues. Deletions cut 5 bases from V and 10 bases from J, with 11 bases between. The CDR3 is CAWRGAIAFF. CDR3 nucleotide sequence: TGTGCCTGGCGGGGGGCGATAGCTTTCTTT.

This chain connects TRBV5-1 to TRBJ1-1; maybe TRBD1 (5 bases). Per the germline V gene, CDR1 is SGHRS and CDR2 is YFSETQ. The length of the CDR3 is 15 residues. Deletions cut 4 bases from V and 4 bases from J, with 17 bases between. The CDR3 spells CASSPPGAGGTEAFF. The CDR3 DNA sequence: TGCGCCAGCAGCCCGCCTGGGGCGGGGGGCACTGAAGCTTTCTTT.

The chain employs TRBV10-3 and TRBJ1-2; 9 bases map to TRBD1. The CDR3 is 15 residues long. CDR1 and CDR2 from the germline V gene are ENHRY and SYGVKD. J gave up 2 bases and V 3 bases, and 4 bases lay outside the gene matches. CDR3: CAISERTGANYGYTF. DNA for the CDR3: TGTGCCATCAGTGAACGGACAGGGGCCAACTATGGCTACACCTTC.

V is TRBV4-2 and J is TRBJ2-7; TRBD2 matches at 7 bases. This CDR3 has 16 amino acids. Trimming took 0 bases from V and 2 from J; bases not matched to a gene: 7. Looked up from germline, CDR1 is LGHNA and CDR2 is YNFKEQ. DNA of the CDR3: TGTGCCAGCAGCCAAGAGAGGTCTAGCGGAACCTACGAGCAGTACTTC. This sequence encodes CASSQERSSGTYEQYF.

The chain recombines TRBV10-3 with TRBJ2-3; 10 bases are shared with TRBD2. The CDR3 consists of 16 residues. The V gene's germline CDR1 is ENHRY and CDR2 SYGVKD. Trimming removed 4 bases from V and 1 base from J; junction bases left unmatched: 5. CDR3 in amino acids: CAISAALAGGTDTQYF. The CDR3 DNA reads TGTGCCATCAGTGCAGCTCTAGCGGGGGGCACAGATACGCAGTATTTT.

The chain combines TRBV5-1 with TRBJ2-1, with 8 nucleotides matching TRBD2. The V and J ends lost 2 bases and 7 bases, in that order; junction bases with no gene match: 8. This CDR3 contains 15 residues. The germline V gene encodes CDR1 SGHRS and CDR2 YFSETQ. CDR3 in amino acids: CASSLDLAGINEQFF. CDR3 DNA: TGCGCCAGCAGCTTAGACTTAGCGGGGATTAATGAGCAGTTCTTC.

CDR3: CASTRASSYEQYF. In nucleotides, the CDR3 is TGTGCCAGCACGCGGGCGAGCTCCTACGAGCAGTACTTC. V is TRBV6-6 and J is TRBJ2-7; tentative D call: TRBD2 (5 bases). The CDR3 runs to 13 residues. Between the trimmed V and J ends, which lost 7 bases and 0 bases, there was a span of 10 bases. Germline CDR1 and CDR2: MNHNY and SVGAGI (reference sequence).

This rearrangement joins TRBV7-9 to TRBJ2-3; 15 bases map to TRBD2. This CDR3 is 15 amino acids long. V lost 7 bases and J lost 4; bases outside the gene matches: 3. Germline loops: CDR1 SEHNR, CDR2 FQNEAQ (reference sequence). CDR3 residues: CASTWTSGGADTQYF. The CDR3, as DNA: TGTGCCAGCACCTGGACTAGCGGGGGGGCAGATACGCAGTATTTT.